One sample yielded the 28 T cell receptor beta chains listed below, sequenced in a study of early stage breast cancer tumors. Sequenced by immunoSEQ multiplex PCR; TCRdb stores in-frame clones only, minus some. The sample records about 34,000 clones, over 70% being singletons. Sequencing used breast tumor tissue. The receptor source for this set is a person aged 25-39 years with breast cancer.

The chain is built from TRBV11-2 and TRBJ1-1; no clear D. Germline-derived CDR1 and CDR2 are SGHAT and FQNNGV. There are 15 residues in the CDR3. Trimming took off 7 bases at V and 1 base at J, with 16 bases between the two ends. CDR3 sequence: CASNTAMAGNTEAFF. DNA for the CDR3: TGTGCCAGCAACACCGCAATGGCGGGGAACACTGAAGCTTTCTTT.

V usage is TRBV18 and J usage is TRBJ2-7, with 7 bases identical to TRBD1. V shed 3 bases, J shed 0 bases, and the junction held 11 bases outside the gene matches. The germline V gene encodes CDR1 KGHSH and CDR2 LQKENI. The CDR3 contains 17 residues. CDR3 nucleotide sequence: TGTGCCAGCTCACCGCAAACCGACAGGGAATACTCCTACGAGCAGTACTTC. This encodes CASSPQTDREYSYEQYF.

The chain links TRBV19 to TRBJ1-5, with 10 bases aligning to TRBD1. The CDR3 sequence is 16 residues long. The germline gives CDR1 LNHDA, CDR2 SQIVND (reference sequence). After removal of 6 bases from V and 3 bases from J, the junction contained 8 bases not matched to a gene. CDR3 loop: CASSPDDRGPNQPQHF. The DNA of the CDR3 is TGTGCCAGTAGCCCCGATGACAGGGGGCCCAATCAGCCCCAGCATTTT.

The gene calls are TRBV19 and TRBJ1-5; the D gene is possibly TRBD1 (5 bases). V was pared by 2 bases and J by 7 bases, with 9 bases between. The germline V gene encodes CDR1 LNHDA and CDR2 SQIVND (reference sequence). CDR3 length: 13 residues. The CDR3 DNA is TGTGCCAGTAGTATAAGAGGGACCCAGCCCCAGCATTTT. Translating it yields CASSIRGTQPQHF. Combining the CDR3 with reference TRBV19 and TRBJ1-5 gives the whole variable domain DGGITQSPKYLFRKEGQNVTLSCEQNLNHDAMYWYRQDPGQGLRLIYYSQIVNDFQKGDIAEGYSVSREKKESFPLTVTSAQKNPTAFYLCASSIRGTQPQHFGDGTRLSIL.

In this sample, this clone is medium-sized. This rearrangement joins TRBV14 to TRBJ2-7; D is possibly TRBD2 (5 bases). This CDR3 has 15 amino acids. Trimming cost V 2 bases and J 2 bases, with 13 bases left between them. Germline assignment: CDR1 SGHDN and CDR2 FVKESK. CDR3 DNA: TGTGCCAGCAGCCAAACTAGGTCGTTAGCCTACGAGCAGTACTTC. This encodes CASSQTRSLAYEQYF.

The J gene is TRBJ1-1, the V gene TRBV7-6; D gene uncertain. The CDR3 sequence is 16 residues long. V gave up 1 base and J gave up 1 base, with 13 bases separating them. CDR1 and CDR2 from the germline V gene are SGHVS and FNYEAQ. Here the CDR3 reads CASSLDGEGANTEAFF. CDR3 DNA sequence: TGTGCCAGCAGCTTAGATGGGGAAGGTGCGAACACTGAAGCTTTCTTT.

This chain links TRBV4-3 with TRBJ1-2; weak D call: TRBD1 (5 bases). The germline gives CDR1 LGHNA, CDR2 YSLEER. CDR3 length: 13 residues. V lost 0 bases and J lost 9, with 11 bases in between. The CDR3 sequence: CASSQDIGDRYTF. The CDR3 coding sequence is TGCGCCAGCAGCCAAGATATAGGGGATCGCTACACCTTC.

The V and J genes are TRBV27 and TRBJ2-5; 7 bases match TRBD2. The ends lost 3 bases at V and 5 bases at J; junction bases unmatched: 9. This CDR3 spans 15 amino acids. Germline CDR1 MNHEY, CDR2 SMNVEV (reference sequence). The CDR3 DNA follows: TGTGCCAGCAGTTTGACTAGCCCCCTGGGGGAGACCCAGTACTTC. It is translated as CASSLTSPLGETQYF.

This CDR3 reads CASSPDRGRPETQYF. In nucleotides, the CDR3 is TGTGCCAGCAGTCCGGACAGGGGGCGACCGGAGACCCAGTACTTC. The chain employs TRBV2 and TRBJ2-5; TRBD1 matches at 11 bases. Germline trimming cut 5 bases from V and 5 bases from J; bases unmatched to any gene: 7. CDR3 length: 15 amino acids. Germline loops: CDR1 SNHLY, CDR2 FYNNEI.

This clone was picked up a small number of times. The chain has TRBV5-1 and TRBJ1-1; D not resolved. CDR1 and CDR2 from the germline V gene are SGHRS and YFSETQ. The CDR3 runs to 15 residues. V was shortened by 1 base and J by 5 bases, with 15 bases between the two germline ends. CDR3 residues: CASSLSGPTVTEAFF. CDR3 in DNA: TGCGCCAGCAGCTTGAGCGGACCAACGGTTACTGAAGCTTTCTTT.

The V gene is TRBV7-9, the J gene TRBJ2-1; 15 bases agree with TRBD2. Per the germline V gene, CDR1 is SEHNR and CDR2 is FQNEAQ (reference sequence). The CDR3 length is 19 residues. V shed 5 bases, J shed 0 bases, and the junction held 8 bases outside the gene matches. CDR3 DNA: TGTGCCAGCAGCCGTTGGACTAGCGGGAGGGCCGGCTCCTACAATGAGCAGTTCTTC. This translates into CASSRWTSGRAGSYNEQFF.

The chain recombines TRBV7-9 with TRBJ2-6; 7 bases match TRBD2. The germline CDR1 and CDR2 sequences are SEHNR and FQNEAQ (reference sequence). The CDR3 covers 16 residues. Trimming at V came to 5 bases and at J to 4 bases, leaving 8 bases not matched to a gene. The DNA of the CDR3 is TGTGCCAGCAGCCCCCCGGGAGGCGGAGGGGCCAACGTCCTGACTTTC. Its protein is CASSPPGGGGANVLTF.

This clone was recorded once. The CDR3 sequence: CASSFTGRFSTDTQYF. In nucleotides, the CDR3 is TGTGCCAGCAGTTTCACGGGGCGGTTTAGCACAGATACGCAGTATTTT. The gene calls are TRBV7-2 and TRBJ2-3; TRBD1 or TRBD2 may be the D gene (5 bases each). The CDR3 has 16 amino acids. V was pared by 6 bases and J by 0 bases, with 16 bases between. Germline loops: CDR1 SGHTA, CDR2 FQGNSA.

The V gene is TRBV27, the J gene TRBJ2-7; D is unresolved. The CDR3 totals 13 residues. The V end lost 5 bases, the J end lost 5 bases, and 13 bases lay between the germline ends. The germline V gene has CDR1 MNHEY and CDR2 SMNVEV (reference sequence). This CDR3 is CASSPPRQNEQYF. CDR3 nucleotides: TGTGCCAGCAGTCCACCCCGGCAGAACGAGCAGTACTTC.

The chain uses TRBV19 and TRBJ1-2; 8 nucleotides agree with TRBD1. V dropped 4 bases and J dropped 3; count of bases not matched to a gene: 7. This CDR3 spans 15 amino acids. The germline V gene has CDR1 LNHDA and CDR2 SQIVND (reference sequence). CDR3 amino acids: CASSTQGAGDYGYTF. In nucleotides, the CDR3 is TGTGCCAGTAGTACCCAGGGGGCCGGGGACTATGGCTACACCTTC.

The chain carries TRBV7-2 and TRBJ2-3, with D tentatively TRBD2 (5 bases). The CDR3 loop spans 13 amino acids. The V gene's germline CDR1 is SGHTA and CDR2 FQGNSA. Trimming pared 4 bases from V and 4 bases from J, leaving 9 bases between. The CDR3 sequence: CASSSTISDTQYF. As DNA, the CDR3 is TGTGCCAGCAGCTCGACTATCTCAGATACGCAGTATTTT.

The chain employs TRBV28 and TRBJ1-2; 10 nucleotides agree with TRBD1. The germline CDR1 and CDR2 sequences are MDHEN and SYDVKM. This CDR3 has 14 residues. With V trimmed by 1 base and J by 6 bases, 2 bases remained unmatched. The CDR3 nucleotides are TGTGCCAGCAGTTTATCGGACAGGGGGAATGGCTACACCTTC. Protein: CASSLSDRGNGYTF.

The chain carries TRBV27 and TRBJ2-7, with D perhaps assigned TRBD1 or TRBD2 (6 bases each). Trimming removed 4 bases from V and 3 bases from J, with 13 bases in between. The CDR3 consists of 14 residues. The germline CDR1 and CDR2 sequences are MNHEY and SMNVEV (reference sequence). The CDR3 DNA reads TGTGCCAGCAGTTGGGGCGGGACAAACTACGAGCAGTACTTC. This translates into CASSWGGTNYEQYF.

The chain recombines TRBV18 with TRBJ1-1, with D possibly being TRBD1 (5 bases). Germline lookup yields CDR1 KGHSH and CDR2 LQKENI. Trimming left V 4 bases short and J 6 bases short, with 18 bases between. The length of the CDR3 is 15 residues. The CDR3 DNA reads as TGTGCCAGCTCACTCGGTACAGGTCGGCTATCTGAAGCTTTCTTT. This translates into CASSLGTGRLSEAFF. The variable domain in full, completed from reference TRBV18 and TRBJ1-1, reads NAGVMQNPRHLVRRRGQEARLRCSPMKGHSHVYWYRQLPEEGLKFMVYLQKENIIDESGMPKERFSAEFPKEGPSILRIQQVVRGDSAAYFCASSLGTGRLSEAFFGQGTRLTVV.

The rearrangement joins TRBV11-3 to TRBJ2-7; 7 bases align to TRBD1. The germline CDR1 and CDR2 sequences are SGHNT and YENEEA. With V trimmed by 5 bases and J by 0 bases, 1 base remained unmatched. CDR3 size: 13 residues. The CDR3 protein is CASSRDSSYEQYF. In nucleotides, the CDR3 is TGTGCCAGCAGCCGGGACAGCTCCTACGAGCAGTACTTC.

The chain uses TRBV5-8 and TRBJ2-1, with 8 bases that match TRBD2. CDR3 length equals 18 residues. Germline CDR1 is SGHTS and CDR2 is YDEGEE. The trim removed 4 bases at V and 3 bases at J, leaving 15 bases unmatched. CDR3: CASSPPPTSATVYNEQFF. The CDR3, as DNA: TGTGCCAGCAGCCCCCCCCCGACTAGCGCAACGGTCTACAATGAGCAGTTCTTC.

The gene calls are TRBV7-2 and TRBJ1-6, with D hard to call. Germline assignment: CDR1 SGHTA and CDR2 FQGNSA. The CDR3 length is 15 residues. V lost 5 bases and J lost 6, with 14 bases in between. The CDR3 coding sequence is TGTGCCAGCAGCCCCCCGGGCCTTCTTAATTCACCCCTCCACTTT. This encodes CASSPPGLLNSPLHF.

The rearrangement joins TRBV5-1 to TRBJ2-1, with 7 bases that match TRBD2. The V gene end was trimmed by 5 bases and the J gene end by 8 bases; junction bases not matched to a gene: 19. The length of the CDR3 is 17 residues. Germline V gene sequence: CDR1 SGHRS, CDR2 YFSETQ. DNA of the CDR3: TGCGCCAGCAGTATCCCCAGGGCTAGCGGCACGGCCCATGAGCAGTTCTTC. Protein: CASSIPRASGTAHEQFF.

There are a few counts of this clone. This chain connects TRBV10-2 to TRBJ1-3; D is unclear. With 0 bases removed from V and 0 bases from J, the gap between germline ends came to 12 bases. The CDR3 runs 17 residues. Per germline, CDR1 WSHSY and CDR2 SAAADI. CDR3 sequence: CASSESPVFYSGNTIYF. CDR3 bases: TGCGCCAGCAGTGAGTCGCCAGTCTTCTACTCTGGAAACACCATATATTTT.

This rearrangement joins TRBV7-2 to TRBJ2-1; 10 nucleotides match TRBD1. The V gene end was trimmed by 2 bases and the J gene end by 7 bases; junction bases not matched to a gene: 8. This CDR3 has 16 amino acids. CDR1 SGHTA and CDR2 FQGNSA come from the germline V gene. CDR3 sequence (DNA): TGTGCCAGCAGCTTACTTTTAGCGGGACAGGGGAATGAGCAGTTCTTC. It encodes CASSLLLAGQGNEQFF.

The V gene is TRBV25-1, the J gene TRBJ2-2; D is uncertain. In germline, CDR1 is MGHDK, CDR2 SYGVNS. The length of the CDR3 is 13 residues. Trimming cost V 4 bases and J 4 bases, with 7 bases left between them. The CDR3 spells CASSGSLTGELFF. The CDR3 region has the DNA TGTGCCAGCAGTGGGTCTCTCACCGGGGAGCTGTTTTTT.

The chain recombines TRBV7-2 with TRBJ2-1; a weak D match, TRBD2 (6 bases). The CDR3 has 19 residues. Germline V gives CDR1 SGHTA, CDR2 FQGNSA. The V end was cut by 4 bases, the J end by 4 bases, with 26 bases between. The DNA for the CDR3 is TGTGCCAGCAGCTCACCGTGGGGGGTTGCGGGAATAGGTTACAATGAGCAGTTCTTC. Encoded protein: CASSSPWGVAGIGYNEQFF.

This clone was seen more than once but under ten times. The J gene is TRBJ2-5, the V gene TRBV7-2; no clear D gene. Germline V gene sequence: CDR1 SGHTA, CDR2 FQGNSA. The CDR3 is 13 residues long. The V end lost 3 bases, the J end lost 1 base, and 6 bases lay between the germline ends. CDR3 sequence: CASSFAGQETQYF. Here the CDR3 DNA reads TGTGCCAGCAGCTTTGCCGGCCAAGAGACCCAGTACTTC.